The following is a TCR beta chain sequence with its context. This entry is derived from a study of cytotoxic CD8 clonotypes in ibrutinib-treated CLL. This CDR3 is built from 18 residues. The germline V gene encodes CDR1 SGDLS and CDR2 YYNGEE. The ends were cut back, 5 bases at V and 3 bases at J, with 27 bases in the middle. The protocol was immunoSEQ multiplex PCR, while the TCRdb copy is restricted to in-frame clones and leaves out a portion. The sample yields some 20,000 clones, 81% seen once. This chain joins TRBV9 and TRBJ2-7; D might be TRBD1 or TRBD2, each matching 5 bases. The specimen was PBMCs, collected before ibrutinib treatment. The TCR sequence derives from a human donor with chronic lymphocytic leukemia. The CDR3 loop reads CASRLPGTEIYSIYEQYF. Here the CDR3 DNA reads TGTGCCAGCAGACTTCCAGGGACGGAAATATACTCCATCTACGAGCAGTACTTC.